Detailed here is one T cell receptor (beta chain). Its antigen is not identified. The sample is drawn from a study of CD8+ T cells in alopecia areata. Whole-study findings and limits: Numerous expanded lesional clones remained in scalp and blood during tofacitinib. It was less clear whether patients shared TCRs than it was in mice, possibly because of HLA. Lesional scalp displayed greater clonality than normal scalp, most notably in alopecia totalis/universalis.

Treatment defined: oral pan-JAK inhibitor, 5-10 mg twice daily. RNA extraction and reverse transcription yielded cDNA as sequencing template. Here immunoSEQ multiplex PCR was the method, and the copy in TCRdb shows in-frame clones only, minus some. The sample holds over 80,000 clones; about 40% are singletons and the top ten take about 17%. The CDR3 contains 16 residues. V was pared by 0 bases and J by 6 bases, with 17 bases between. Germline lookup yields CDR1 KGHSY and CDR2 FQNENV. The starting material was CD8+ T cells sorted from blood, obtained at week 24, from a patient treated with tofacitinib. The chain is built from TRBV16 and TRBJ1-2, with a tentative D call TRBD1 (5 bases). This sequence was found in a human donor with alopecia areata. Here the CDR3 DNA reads TGTGCCAGCAGCCAATCGTCACAGGTGGGAGGGAATGGCTACACCTTC. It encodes CASSQSSQVGGNGYTF.